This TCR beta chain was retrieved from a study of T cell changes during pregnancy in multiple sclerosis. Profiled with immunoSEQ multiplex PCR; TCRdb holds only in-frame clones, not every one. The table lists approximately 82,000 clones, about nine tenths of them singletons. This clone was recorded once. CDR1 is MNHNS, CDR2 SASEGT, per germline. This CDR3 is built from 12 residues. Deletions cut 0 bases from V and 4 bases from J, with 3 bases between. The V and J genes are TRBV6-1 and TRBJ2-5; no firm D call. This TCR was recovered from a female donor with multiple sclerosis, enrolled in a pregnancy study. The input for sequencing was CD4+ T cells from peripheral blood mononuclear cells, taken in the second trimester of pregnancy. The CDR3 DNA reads TGTGCCAGCAGTGAAGCGAGAGAGACCCAGTACTTC. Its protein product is CASSEARETQYF.